A selection of T cell receptor beta chains follows, all from one sample in a study of blood T cell repertoires in COVID-19. The protocol was immunoSEQ multiplex PCR, while the TCRdb copy is restricted to in-frame clones and leaves out a portion. The sample lists 150,000 to 190,000 clones; approximately 92% were seen once. Sequencing was carried out using peripheral blood. The source of these receptors is a woman in her thirties or forties with acute or convalescent COVID-19. Both conserved end residues are part of each CDR3. The order of the fields is V gene, clone size, D gene, J gene, CDR3 DNA, CDR3 protein. The D gene is left open where the match is weak. Where a row states a size, it is once, few, many or the class of an expanded clone; other rows omit it.

V: TRBV29-1; size: -; D: TRBD2; J: TRBJ2-1; DNA: TGCAGCGCGGCCGGCGTGGGCGGGGGTTACAATGAGCAGTTCTTC; CDR3: CSAAGVGGGYNEQFF
V: TRBV20-1; size: -; D: -; J: TRBJ2-5; DNA: TGCAGTGCTGAGGAGGGAGAGACCCAGTACTTC; CDR3: CSAEEGETQYF
V: TRBV20-1; size: -; D: -; J: TRBJ2-7; DNA: TGCAGTGCTAGTACTAGGAGCGAGCAGTACTTC; CDR3: CSASTRSEQYF
V: TRBV10-3; size: -; D: TRBD1; J: TRBJ1-3; DNA: TGTGCCATCAGGGGGACAGGTGACGGAAACACCATATATTTT; CDR3: CAIRGTGDGNTIYF
V: TRBV7-2; size: -; D: TRBD1; J: TRBJ2-7; DNA: TGTGCCAGCAGCTTGGCCCTCAAACCGGACAGGGTGGAGTACGAGCAGTACTTC; CDR3: CASSLALKPDRVEYEQYF
V: TRBV3-1/TRBV3-2; size: -; D: TRBD2; J: TRBJ2-7; DNA: TGTGCCAGCAGCCACGGACTAGCGCTAAGCTCCTACGAGCAGTACTTC; CDR3: CASSHGLALSSYEQYF
V: TRBV6-5; size: -; D: TRBD1; J: TRBJ2-1; DNA: TGTGCCAGCACCAGACAGGGATCCTACAATGAGCAGTTCTTC; CDR3: CASTRQGSYNEQFF
V: TRBV7-9; size: -; D: -; J: TRBJ1-2; DNA: TGTGCCAGCAGCCACGGGTCGACGTATGGCTACACCTTC; CDR3: CASSHGSTYGYTF
V: TRBV20-1; size: -; D: TRBD2; J: TRBJ2-2; DNA: TGCAGTGCTAGTCCGGGGACTAGCGGGAGGGCCGGCGGGGAGCTGTTTTTT; CDR3: CSASPGTSGRAGGELFF
V: TRBV7-6; size: -; D: TRBD1; J: TRBJ2-2; DNA: TGTGCCAGCAGTCCTGTTTGGACAGGGACCCTGACGGCGAACACCGGGGAGCTGTTTTTT; CDR3: CASSPVWTGTLTANTGELFF
V: TRBV7-2; size: -; D: TRBD1; J: TRBJ1-1; DNA: TGTGCCAGCAGCTTAGAGACAGGGGGAGCTTTCTTT; CDR3: CASSLETGGAFF
V: TRBV27; size: -; D: -; J: TRBJ1-2; DNA: TGTGCCAGCAGGTACAGGGCTGGCTATGGCTACACCTTC; CDR3: CASRYRAGYGYTF
V: TRBV20-1; size: -; D: -; J: TRBJ2-7; DNA: TGCAGTGCTAGTCGTCCCAGGGACACGGCTAGGGTCTACTACGAGCAGTACTTC; CDR3: CSASRPRDTARVYYEQYF
V: TRBV11-3; size: few; D: TRBD2; J: TRBJ2-5; DNA: TGTGCCAGCAGCTACCCCCTCGGACTAGCGGGGCCGGACCAAGAGACCCAGTACTTC; CDR3: CASSYPLGLAGPDQETQYF
V: TRBV6-6; size: once; D: -; J: TRBJ2-3; DNA: TGTGCCAGCAGTTACTCAGGCGGGAAGAGCACAGATACGCAGTATTTT; CDR3: CASSYSGGKSTDTQYF
V: TRBV27; size: -; D: -; J: TRBJ2-7; DNA: TGTGCCAGCAGTTTCAACACCCGGGGTTACGAGCAGTACTTC; CDR3: CASSFNTRGYEQYF
V: TRBV28; size: -; D: -; J: TRBJ2-7; DNA: TGTGCCAGCAGTTCAGGACTGCCCTACGAGCAGTACTTC; CDR3: CASSSGLPYEQYF
V: TRBV5-1; size: -; D: TRBD2; J: TRBJ2-1; DNA: TGCGCCAGCAGCAGCCTAGCGGGAGCTGGGCTCTATGACGGGCAGTTCTTC; CDR3: CASSSLAGAGLYDGQFF
V: TRBV11-3; size: -; D: -; J: TRBJ2-1; DNA: TGTGCCAGCAGCTTGGAAGGGACTTTTTACATGGGCCCCTCACACAATGAGCAGTTCTTC; CDR3: CASSLEGTFYMGPSHNEQFF
V: TRBV7-3; size: -; D: -; J: TRBJ2-4; DNA: TGTGCCAGCAGCTTATATTCAGGGGCCAAAAACATTCAGTACTTC; CDR3: CASSLYSGAKNIQYF
V: TRBV9; size: -; D: TRBD2; J: TRBJ2-3; DNA: TGTGCCAGCAGTAGGACTAGCGGCCTCGAGGATACGCAGTATTTT; CDR3: CASSRTSGLEDTQYF
V: TRBV19; size: -; D: TRBD1; J: TRBJ1-1; DNA: TGTGCCAGTATCTATACAGGGGGAGACACTGAAGCTTTCTTT; CDR3: CASIYTGGDTEAFF
V: TRBV15; size: -; D: -; J: TRBJ1-4; DNA: TGTGCCACCAGCAGAGATGGGTCTGCCGGGAAGGGAGAAAAACTGTTTTTT; CDR3: CATSRDGSAGKGEKLFF
V: TRBV11-2; size: -; D: -; J: TRBJ2-7; DNA: TGTGCCAGCAGCCCGTCTAGGCGCCGGTCGCGCGAGCAGTACTTC; CDR3: CASSPSRRRSREQYF
V: TRBV20-1; size: -; D: -; J: TRBJ2-1; DNA: TGCAGTGCTAGTGACACGGACAACAATGAGCAGTTCTTC; CDR3: CSASDTDNNEQFF
V: TRBV5-1; size: -; D: TRBD2; J: TRBJ2-3; DNA: TGCGCCAGCGGATCACTAGCGGGGTTTAGCACAGATACGCAGTATTTT; CDR3: CASGSLAGFSTDTQYF
V: TRBV4-1; size: -; D: TRBD2; J: TRBJ2-1; DNA: TGCGCCAGCAGCCACGGGACTAGCGTAACTTACAATGAGCAGTTCTTC; CDR3: CASSHGTSVTYNEQFF
V: TRBV5-6; size: -; D: TRBD1; J: TRBJ1-6; DNA: TGTGCCAGCAGCCCGGAGACAGGGGTGGCTTCACCCCTCCACTTT; CDR3: CASSPETGVASPLHF
V: TRBV5-6; size: -; D: TRBD1; J: TRBJ1-2; DNA: TGTGCCAGCAGCTTGGTGGGACAGGGGGTGTCAGACTATGGCTACACCTTC; CDR3: CASSLVGQGVSDYGYTF
V: TRBV27; size: -; D: TRBD1; J: TRBJ2-3; DNA: TGTGCCAGCAGTTCCCGACAGGGAAACACAGATACGCAGTATTTT; CDR3: CASSSRQGNTDTQYF
V: TRBV19; size: -; D: -; J: TRBJ1-1; DNA: TGTGCCAGTAGTCCCGGGTCGACGGGGAACACTGAAGCTTTCTTT; CDR3: CASSPGSTGNTEAFF
V: TRBV19; size: -; D: TRBD2; J: TRBJ2-1; DNA: TGTGCCAGTAGTATCACCCCCCCGAAGCGGGACTATGAGCAGTTCTTC; CDR3: CASSITPPKRDYEQFF
V: TRBV11-3; size: -; D: TRBD1; J: TRBJ1-2; DNA: TGTGCCAGCAGCTTAGATCTGAGGGGGCCTCAGTCTGGCTACACCTTC; CDR3: CASSLDLRGPQSGYTF
V: TRBV5-4; size: -; D: -; J: TRBJ2-7; DNA: TGTGCCAGCAGCTTGGGCAGGGGCGACGAGCAGTACTTC; CDR3: CASSLGRGDEQYF
V: TRBV19; size: -; D: -; J: TRBJ2-7; DNA: TGTGCCAGTAGTATGCGGGGTTCCTACGAGCAGTACTTC; CDR3: CASSMRGSYEQYF
V: TRBV5-1; size: few; D: TRBD1; J: TRBJ1-3; DNA: TGCGCCAGCAGCCTCGGGACAGGGGGCTCTGGAAACACCATATATTTT; CDR3: CASSLGTGGSGNTIYF
V: TRBV11-3; size: -; D: TRBD1; J: TRBJ1-1; DNA: TGTGCCAGCATCAGAAGTACAGGGGGAACTGAAGCTTTCTTT; CDR3: CASIRSTGGTEAFF
V: TRBV19; size: -; D: -; J: TRBJ2-3; DNA: TGTGCCAGTAGTATAGATCTCCGGACTTATCGATTT; CDR3: CASSIDLRTYRF
V: TRBV5-6; size: once; D: -; J: TRBJ1-6; DNA: TGTGCCAGCAGCTTGGTCCAGGCTCTTCACTCACCCCTCCACTTT; CDR3: CASSLVQALHSPLHF
V: TRBV29-1; size: -; D: TRBD1; J: TRBJ2-7; DNA: TGCAGCGTTGGGGGGGACAGGGGGCTGGCCTACGAGCAGTACTTC; CDR3: CSVGGDRGLAYEQYF